A single sample gave rise to the 14 T cell receptor beta chains below, sequenced in a study of shared T cell receptors in the human thymus. Profiling relied on immunoSEQ multiplex PCR, and the TCRdb table lists in-frame clones only, not all of them. The sample lists 700,000 or so clones, over 75% occurring once. The same specimen was also included in a second study, on human thymus T cells.

Sequencing was done on a sample of thymocytes. These receptors all stem from a girl under three years old with a congenital heart defect.

V gene TRBV2 combines with J gene TRBJ2-5; 7 nucleotides line up with TRBD1. This CDR3 region has 13 residues. V gave up 7 bases and J gave up 0 bases; unmatched junction bases: 2. Germline V CDR1 and CDR2: SNHLY, FYNNEI. For the CDR3, the DNA is TGTGCCAGCACAGGACAGGACCAAGAGACCCAGTACTTC. Its protein product is CASTGQDQETQYF. Looking up the rest from reference TRBV2 and TRBJ2-5 gives the full variable domain: EPEVTQTPSHQVTQMGQEVILRCVPISNHLYFYWYRQILGQKVEFLVSFYNNEISEKSEIFDDQFSVERPDGSNFTLKIRSTKLEDSAMYFCASTGQDQETQYFGPGTRLLVL.

V and J are TRBV27 and TRBJ1-6; maybe TRBD1 (5 bases). This CDR3 has 17 amino acids. Trimming removed 5 bases from V and 8 bases from J, with 22 bases in between. The germline gives CDR1 MNHEY, CDR2 SMNVEV (reference sequence). CDR3 region: CASSPDRTSSTDSPLHF. CDR3 nucleotides: TGTGCCAGCAGTCCTGATCGGACATCCTCTACGGATTCACCCCTCCACTTT.

V is TRBV2 and J is TRBJ1-6; D unclear. Germline V gene lookup returns CDR1 SNHLY and CDR2 FYNNEI. This CDR3 is built from 12 residues. Trimming removed 5 bases from V and 8 bases from J, with 7 bases in between. The CDR3 nucleotides read TGTGCCAGCAGTAGTAGAGATTCACCCCTCCACTTT. Translation gives CASSSRDSPLHF.

The chain combines TRBV4-1 with TRBJ2-2, with 7 bases aligning to TRBD2. This CDR3 is 15 amino acids long. V gave up 4 bases and J gave up 5 bases; unmatched junction bases: 7. CDR1 is MGHRA, CDR2 YSYEKL, per germline. The CDR3 loop is CASSPGGGDTGELFF. In DNA form, the CDR3 reads TGCGCCAGCAGCCCAGGTGGGGGGGATACCGGGGAGCTGTTTTTT.

The J gene is TRBJ1-2, the V gene TRBV4-2; TRBD1 matches 12 bases. In germline, CDR1 is LGHNA, CDR2 YNFKEQ. With V trimmed by 4 bases and J by 5 bases, 2 bases remained unmatched. The CDR3 spans 14 residues. The CDR3 loop reads CASSRDRGLYGYTF. CDR3 DNA sequence: TGTGCCAGCAGCCGGGACAGGGGGCTTTATGGCTACACCTTC.

This chain joins TRBV5-1 and TRBJ1-2; TRBD1 agrees at 7 bases. The CDR3 runs to 19 residues. Germline values: CDR1 SGHRS, CDR2 YFSETQ. V was clipped by 0 bases and J by 3 bases; unmatched bases: 17. As DNA, the CDR3 is TGCGCCAGCAGCTTGGAAGACAGGGTGGTAGAGAGGCAATACTATGGCTACACCTTC. This codes for CASSLEDRVVERQYYGYTF.

This clone was observed a few times. J is TRBJ2-6 and V is TRBV4-3, with D possibly being TRBD2 (6 bases). The CDR3 is 18 amino acids. Germline V gene data show CDR1 as LGHNA and CDR2 as YSLEER. Deletions cut 3 bases from V and 0 bases from J, with 15 bases between. CDR3 nucleotides: TGCGCCAGCAGCCAGGGGGGTCGCCACAGCTCTGGGGCCAACGTCCTGACTTTC. Amino acid sequence: CASSQGGRHSSGANVLTF.

This sequence joins TRBV6-6 and TRBJ2-3, with 8 bases that match TRBD2. The trim removed 7 bases at V and 2 bases at J, leaving 11 bases unmatched. This CDR3 is built from 16 residues. Germline-derived CDR1 and CDR2 are MNHNY and SVGAGI (reference sequence). The CDR3 DNA reads TGTGCCAGCACTAGCTGCGGGGGGCACCTCACAGATACGCAGTATTTT. Protein: CASTSCGGHLTDTQYF.

This chain joins TRBV23-1 and TRBJ1-1; D is possibly TRBD1 (5 bases). TRBV23-1 is an ORF for which the function is uncertain. CDR3 length: 16 amino acids. Trimming left V 7 bases short and J 5 bases short, with 23 bases between. The DNA of the CDR3 is TGCGCCAGCACAACTAAAATAAGACAGCGGGGTACTGAAGCTTTCTTT. Amino acids: CASTTKIRQRGTEAFF.

This rearrangement joins TRBV9 to TRBJ2-1; TRBD2 aligns across 9 bases. V was pared by 0 bases and J by 7 bases, with 8 bases of the junction left unmatched. The V gene's germline CDR1 is SGDLS and CDR2 YYNGEE. This CDR3 is 16 amino acids long. The CDR3: CASSVASSGEFNEQFF. Written as DNA, the CDR3 is TGTGCCAGCAGCGTAGCTTCTAGCGGGGAATTTAATGAGCAGTTCTTC.

This chain connects TRBV6-5 to TRBJ2-7, with D perhaps TRBD1 (6 bases). This CDR3 has 16 residues. V was cut by 0 bases and J by 6 bases, with 18 bases left in between. Germline-derived CDR1 and CDR2 are MNHEY and SVGAGI. CDR3 amino acids: CASSYSGTSPGGEQYF. The CDR3 DNA reads as TGTGCCAGCAGTTACTCAGGGACATCCCCTGGAGGCGAGCAGTACTTC.

The DNA of the CDR3 is TGTGCCAGCAACGGAGGGGTCCAAGAGACCCAGTACTTC. Its translation is CASNGGVQETQYF. The rearrangement joins TRBV2 to TRBJ2-5, with a possible D match to TRBD2 (6 bases). Per the germline V gene, CDR1 is SNHLY and CDR2 is FYNNEI. CDR3 length: 13 amino acids. The V and J ends lost 7 bases and 1 base respectively, with 10 bases between them.

The rearrangement joins TRBV7-9 to TRBJ2-2; 7 positions match TRBD1. V was clipped by 3 bases and J by 7 bases; unmatched bases: 11. Germline CDR1 is SEHNR and CDR2 is FQNEAQ (reference sequence). The CDR3 contains 16 residues. The CDR3 DNA follows: TGTGCCAGCAGCTTGCGCAGACAGGGAGTCCTCGGGGAGCTGTTTTTT. Its protein is CASSLRRQGVLGELFF.

This chain connects TRBV28 to TRBJ2-4; no clear D gene. Germline V CDR1 and CDR2: MDHEN, SYDVKM. Trimming removed 6 bases from V and 8 bases from J, with 20 bases in between. The CDR3 sequence is 15 residues long. CDR3 region: CASSSSTPPEHIQYF. DNA of the CDR3: TGTGCCAGCAGCTCATCCACCCCCCCAGAACACATTCAGTACTTC.